This is a list of T cell receptor beta chains from one sample in a study of identifying expanded T cells in peripheral blood. Profiled with immunoSEQ multiplex PCR; TCRdb holds only in-frame clones, not every one. The sample yields 100,000 or so clones, around 88% seen once. Sequencing was performed on blood. These receptors were collected from a person aged 18 to 69 in good health. CDR3s include the opening cysteine and the closing phenylalanine or tryptophan. D genes are given only for firm matches. Not every row has a clone size; where given, it reads once, few, many or a size class.

J gene: TRBJ2-7; D gene: TRBD1; V gene: TRBV6-5; clone size: -; CDR3 protein: CASSYGQGTYEQYF; CDR3 DNA: TGTGCCAGCAGTTATGGACAGGGGACCTACGAGCAGTACTTC
J gene: TRBJ2-7; D gene: -; V gene: TRBV15; clone size: -; CDR3 protein: CATSRELGVYEQYF; CDR3 DNA: TGTGCCACCAGCAGAGAGCTAGGGGTCTACGAGCAGTACTTC
J gene: TRBJ1-5; D gene: -; V gene: TRBV27; clone size: -; CDR3 protein: CASSQRPYQPQHF; CDR3 DNA: TGTGCCAGCAGTCAACGACCCTATCAGCCCCAGCATTTT
J gene: TRBJ2-5; D gene: TRBD1; V gene: TRBV11-3; clone size: -; CDR3 protein: CASSPGVDRGGRETQYF; CDR3 DNA: TGTGCCAGCAGCCCCGGGGTGGACAGGGGAGGTCGAGAGACCCAGTACTTC
J gene: TRBJ2-7; D gene: TRBD2; V gene: TRBV7-2; clone size: -; CDR3 protein: CASSRIAGVTSYEQYF; CDR3 DNA: TGTGCCAGCAGCCGAATAGCGGGGGTGACCTCCTACGAGCAGTACTTC
J gene: TRBJ1-3; D gene: TRBD1; V gene: TRBV9; clone size: -; CDR3 protein: CASSVSGDRGRNTIYF; CDR3 DNA: TGTGCCAGCAGCGTATCCGGCGACAGGGGGAGAAACACCATATATTTT
J gene: TRBJ2-6; D gene: -; V gene: TRBV4-1; clone size: -; CDR3 protein: CASSRNWGAGLRANVLTF; CDR3 DNA: TGCGCCAGCAGCCGGAACTGGGGGGCCGGCTTGCGGGCCAACGTCCTGACTTTC
J gene: TRBJ1-1; D gene: TRBD1; V gene: TRBV29-1; clone size: few; CDR3 protein: CSVQGNGEAFF; CDR3 DNA: TGCAGCGTACAGGGGAACGGTGAAGCTTTCTTT
J gene: TRBJ2-2; D gene: -; V gene: TRBV18; clone size: -; CDR3 protein: CASSAGQSPNTGELFF; CDR3 DNA: TGTGCCAGCTCGGCCGGACAGTCCCCGAACACCGGGGAGCTGTTTTTT
J gene: TRBJ1-4; D gene: TRBD1; V gene: TRBV6-5; clone size: -; CDR3 protein: CASSDSGTGEKLFF; CDR3 DNA: TGTGCCAGCAGCGACTCCGGGACAGGGGAAAAACTGTTTTTT
J gene: TRBJ2-1; D gene: TRBD1; V gene: TRBV11-2; clone size: -; CDR3 protein: CASGRDRGHNEQFF; CDR3 DNA: TGTGCCAGCGGACGGGACAGGGGCCACAATGAGCAGTTCTTC
J gene: TRBJ2-7; D gene: TRBD2; V gene: TRBV7-2; clone size: -; CDR3 protein: CASSRGVSSYEQYF; CDR3 DNA: TGTGCCAGCAGCCGGGGGGTCTCCTCCTACGAGCAGTACTTC
J gene: TRBJ1-1; D gene: -; V gene: TRBV12-5; clone size: -; CDR3 protein: CASGLDRGVYPGPEAFF; CDR3 DNA: TGTGCTAGTGGTCTTGACCGCGGGGTCTACCCCGGGCCCGAAGCTTTCTTT
J gene: TRBJ1-1; D gene: -; V gene: TRBV7-9; clone size: many; CDR3 protein: CASSLVETEAFF; CDR3 DNA: TGTGCCAGCAGCTTAGTGGAAACTGAAGCTTTCTTT
J gene: TRBJ2-5; D gene: -; V gene: TRBV5-4; clone size: -; CDR3 protein: CASSLAGAEETQYF; CDR3 DNA: TGTGCCAGCAGCTTGGCAGGGGCTGAGGAGACCCAGTACTTC
J gene: TRBJ2-7; D gene: -; V gene: TRBV5-6; clone size: -; CDR3 protein: CASSFRQSYEQYF; CDR3 DNA: TGTGCCAGCAGCTTTCGACAGAGCTACGAGCAGTACTTC
J gene: TRBJ1-4; D gene: -; V gene: TRBV7-2; clone size: -; CDR3 protein: CASSLRTGINEKLFF; CDR3 DNA: TGTGCCAGCAGCTTACGCACAGGGATTAATGAAAAACTGTTTTTT
J gene: TRBJ1-5; D gene: -; V gene: TRBV6-1; clone size: -; CDR3 protein: CAIQQGDGLRPQHF; CDR3 DNA: TGTGCCATCCAGCAGGGCGACGGGCTCCGGCCCCAGCATTTT
J gene: TRBJ1-1; D gene: -; V gene: TRBV10-3; clone size: -; CDR3 protein: CAISRGGYPSGAFF; CDR3 DNA: TGTGCCATAAGCAGGGGAGGGTATCCTTCCGGAGCTTTCTTT
J gene: TRBJ2-7; D gene: -; V gene: TRBV4-1; clone size: -; CDR3 protein: CASSQEIGMFYEQYF; CDR3 DNA: TGCGCCAGCAGCCAAGAGATCGGGATGTTTTACGAGCAGTACTTC
J gene: TRBJ2-2; D gene: -; V gene: TRBV25-1; clone size: -; CDR3 protein: CASRAQGNTGELFF; CDR3 DNA: TGTGCCAGCAGGGCACAGGGGAACACCGGGGAGCTGTTTTTT
J gene: TRBJ1-5; D gene: TRBD1; V gene: TRBV4-1; clone size: -; CDR3 protein: CASSQEGQGKGQPQHF; CDR3 DNA: TGCGCCAGCAGCCAAGAGGGACAGGGCAAGGGACAGCCCCAGCATTTT
J gene: TRBJ2-3; D gene: -; V gene: TRBV7-2; clone size: -; CDR3 protein: CASSFLVGGPGDTQYF; CDR3 DNA: TGTGCCAGCAGCTTCCTGGTGGGGGGGCCGGGAGATACGCAGTATTTT
J gene: TRBJ1-6; D gene: -; V gene: TRBV25-1; clone size: -; CDR3 protein: CASQPNVLSPLHF; CDR3 DNA: TGTGCCAGCCAACCAAATGTCCTCTCACCCCTCCACTTT
J gene: TRBJ1-2; D gene: TRBD1; V gene: TRBV6-5; clone size: once; CDR3 protein: CASSYSGQGWGYTF; CDR3 DNA: TGTGCCAGCAGTTACTCGGGACAGGGTTGGGGCTACACCTTC
J gene: TRBJ2-2; D gene: -; V gene: TRBV19; clone size: -; CDR3 protein: CASSKDRITGELFF; CDR3 DNA: TGTGCCAGTAGTAAGGACAGAATCACCGGGGAGCTGTTTTTT
J gene: TRBJ2-1; D gene: -; V gene: TRBV4-3; clone size: -; CDR3 protein: CASSQGLTSYEQFF; CDR3 DNA: TGCGCCAGCAGCCAAGGCCTGACAAGCTATGAGCAGTTCTTC
J gene: TRBJ1-1; D gene: -; V gene: TRBV5-4; clone size: few; CDR3 protein: CASSLWGRGEAFF; CDR3 DNA: TGTGCCAGCAGCTTATGGGGCCGAGGGGAAGCTTTCTTT
J gene: TRBJ1-1; D gene: -; V gene: TRBV6-1; clone size: -; CDR3 protein: CASTVSLNTEAFF; CDR3 DNA: TGTGCCAGCACTGTTAGCCTGAACACTGAAGCTTTCTTT
J gene: TRBJ1-1; D gene: TRBD1; V gene: TRBV5-4; clone size: -; CDR3 protein: CASRDRVDTEAFF; CDR3 DNA: TGTGCCAGCAGAGACAGGGTCGACACTGAAGCTTTCTTT
J gene: TRBJ1-2; D gene: -; V gene: TRBV2; clone size: -; CDR3 protein: CASSESTVTYGYTF; CDR3 DNA: TGTGCCAGCAGTGAATCGACAGTAACTTATGGCTACACCTTC
J gene: TRBJ2-7; D gene: -; V gene: TRBV4-1; clone size: -; CDR3 protein: CASSNPGGGIYEQYF; CDR3 DNA: TGCGCCAGCAGCAATCCAGGGGGGGGAATCTACGAGCAGTACTTC
J gene: TRBJ2-1; D gene: -; V gene: TRBV13; clone size: -; CDR3 protein: CASRRTSNEQFF; CDR3 DNA: TGTGCCAGCAGGAGAACTAGCAATGAGCAGTTCTTC
J gene: TRBJ2-3; D gene: -; V gene: TRBV4-2; clone size: -; CDR3 protein: CASSQEVVVGDTQYF; CDR3 DNA: TGTGCCAGCAGCCAAGAGGTCGTTGTGGGCGATACGCAGTATTTT
J gene: TRBJ1-1; D gene: -; V gene: TRBV14; clone size: -; CDR3 protein: CASSHRSAEDTEAFF; CDR3 DNA: TGTGCCAGCAGCCATAGGAGCGCCGAGGACACTGAAGCTTTCTTT
J gene: TRBJ2-5; D gene: -; V gene: TRBV5-6; clone size: -; CDR3 protein: CASSLGGDQETQYF; CDR3 DNA: TGTGCCAGCAGCTTGGGCGGCGACCAAGAGACCCAGTACTTC
J gene: TRBJ2-7; D gene: -; V gene: TRBV7-6; clone size: -; CDR3 protein: CASSQLPLSEQYF; CDR3 DNA: TGTGCCAGCAGCCAACTACCCCTCAGCGAGCAGTACTTC